What follows are 20 T cell receptor beta chains derived from one specimen sequenced in a study of blood T cell repertoires in COVID-19. Data came from immunoSEQ multiplex PCR; TCRdb stores just in-frame clones and leaves some out. The sample carries more than 150,000 clones, 84% recorded once. Sample: peripheral blood. Receptors originate from a man aged 18 to 30 with active or convalescent COVID-19.

The chain carries TRBV2 and TRBJ2-2; 8 bases align to TRBD1. Germline CDR1 reads SNHLY; CDR2 reads FYNNEI. The CDR3 runs 14 residues. V lost 7 bases and J lost 7; bases outside the gene matches: 8. The CDR3 loop reads CASIRNTGGGELFF. CDR3 DNA sequence: TGTGCCAGCATCCGAAACACAGGGGGCGGGGAGCTGTTTTTT.

The CDR3 bases are TGTGCCAGCTCACCAGGACTAGTCCTAACCGCCTCCTACGAGCAGTACTTC. The encoded protein is CASSPGLVLTASYEQYF. V is TRBV18 and J is TRBJ2-7; 7 positions match TRBD2. Germline V gives CDR1 KGHSH, CDR2 LQKENI. Germline trimming cut 2 bases from V and 0 bases from J; bases unmatched to any gene: 10. CDR3 size: 17 residues.

This clone has just one count. The V call is TRBV28, the J call TRBJ1-6, with 10 bases lining up with TRBD1. CDR1 is MDHEN, CDR2 SYDVKM, per germline. The CDR3 consists of 14 residues. Trimming took 6 bases from V and 9 from J; bases not matched to a gene: 5. CDR3 amino acids: CASRPDRGLSPLHF. The CDR3 coding sequence is TGTGCCAGCAGGCCCGACAGGGGGCTTTCACCCCTCCACTTT.

The chain carries TRBV2 and TRBJ1-5; D remains unclear. Trimming removed 4 bases at V and 7 bases at J, with 11 bases between. Germline CDR1 SNHLY, CDR2 FYNNEI. The CDR3 has 13 amino acids. The CDR3 coding sequence is TGTGCCAGCAGTGCCGGGTGGAGGCAGCCCCAGCATTTT. Protein sequence: CASSAGWRQPQHF.

This chain joins TRBV19 and TRBJ1-1; 9 bases align to TRBD1. CDR3 length: 15 residues. The V gene end was trimmed by 3 bases and the J gene end by 3 bases; junction bases not matched to a gene: 5. The germline V gene has CDR1 LNHDA and CDR2 SQIVND (reference sequence). CDR3 DNA: TGTGCCAGTAGTATCCGGGACAGGGATTACACTGAAGCTTTCTTT. Its protein product is CASSIRDRDYTEAFF. Using reference TRBV19 and TRBJ1-1 for the parts outside the CDR3, the full variable domain is DGGITQSPKYLFRKEGQNVTLSCEQNLNHDAMYWYRQDPGQGLRLIYYSQIVNDFQKGDIAEGYSVSREKKESFPLTVTSAQKNPTAFYLCASSIRDRDYTEAFFGQGTRLTVV.

J is TRBJ1-6 and V is TRBV5-4, with D maybe TRBD1 (5 bases). The CDR3 has 15 residues. V shed 0 bases and J shed 10 bases, with 14 bases lying between them. Looked up from germline, CDR1 is SGHNT and CDR2 is YYREEE (reference sequence). The CDR3 DNA reads TGTGCCAGCAGCTTGGGGCAGGGAAGCTACTCACCCCTCCACTTT. Its translation: CASSLGQGSYSPLHF.

This chain joins TRBV5-8 and TRBJ1-5; tentative D call: TRBD1 (6 bases). This CDR3 comprises 16 residues. Trimming removed 3 bases at V and 4 bases at J, with 17 bases between. CDR1 is SGHTS and CDR2 is YDEGEE in the germline V gene. The CDR3 here is CASSWDILGVNQPQHF. As DNA, the CDR3 is TGTGCCAGCAGCTGGGACATTCTTGGGGTAAATCAGCCCCAGCATTTT.

The chain has TRBV5-4 and TRBJ2-1; weak D call: TRBD2 (6 bases). Per germline, CDR1 SGHNT and CDR2 YYREEE (reference sequence). Trimming cost V 5 bases and J 12 bases, with 18 bases left between them. The length of the CDR3 is 13 residues. The CDR3 reads CASRLGTVGTQFF. The CDR3 nucleotides read TGTGCCAGCAGACTAGGGACTGTGGGGACGCAGTTCTTC.

The chain uses TRBV4-1 and TRBJ2-1, with D tentatively TRBD2 (5 bases). Trimming left V 4 bases short and J 5 bases short, with 21 bases between. The length of the CDR3 is 17 residues. The germline gives CDR1 MGHRA, CDR2 YSYEKL. CDR3 sequence (DNA): TGCGCCAGCAGCCCATACCGCAATCGTCTAGCTGACAATGAGCAGTTCTTC. Translation gives CASSPYRNRLADNEQFF.

V and J are TRBV28 and TRBJ2-1; 7 bases match TRBD2. Germline CDR1 and CDR2: MDHEN and SYDVKM. There are 15 residues in the CDR3. With V trimmed by 3 bases and J by 4 bases, 6 bases remained unmatched. The CDR3 DNA is TGTGCCAGCAGTTTCCCGACTAGCTCTTACAATGAGCAGTTCTTC. Protein product: CASSFPTSSYNEQFF.

The rearrangement links TRBV20-1 to TRBJ2-7; possibly TRBD1 for D (6 bases). CDR1 and CDR2 (germline): DFQATT, SNEGSKA (reference sequence). With 6 bases removed from V and 6 bases from J, the gap between germline ends came to 12 bases. The CDR3 spans 11 residues. The CDR3 bases are TGCAGTGCCCAGAGGGGGTCCGAGCAGTACTTC. Its translation: CSAQRGSEQYF.

This sequence joins TRBV5-1 and TRBJ2-1; 13 nucleotides match TRBD2. V trimming: 5 bases; J trimming: 5 bases; junction bases outside the gene matches: 4. There are 15 residues in the CDR3. Germline loops: CDR1 SGHRS, CDR2 YFSETQ. CDR3: CASRPGLAGDNEQFF. CDR3 coding DNA: TGCGCCAGCAGGCCCGGACTAGCGGGGGACAATGAGCAGTTCTTC.

The V gene is TRBV7-6, the J gene TRBJ1-1; D gene uncertain. Trimming pared 1 base from V and 1 base from J, leaving 10 bases between. Germline loops: CDR1 SGHVS, CDR2 FNYEAQ. This CDR3 is 15 amino acids long. Written as DNA, the CDR3 is TGTGCCAGCAGCTTAGGCGGTTTGGAGAACACTGAAGCTTTCTTT. Protein: CASSLGGLENTEAFF.

V is TRBV19 and J is TRBJ2-7, with D possibly TRBD1 on 5 matching bases. The CDR3 spans 15 residues. CDR1 is LNHDA, CDR2 SQIVND, per germline (reference sequence). V was clipped by 1 base and J by 3 bases, with 13 bases between them. The CDR3 loop is CASSIGSAGIYEQYF. The CDR3 nucleotides are TGTGCCAGTAGTATAGGTTCGGCAGGGATCTACGAGCAGTACTTC.

The CDR3 sequence: CASSFRLAGGTDTQYF. CDR3 in DNA: TGTGCCAGCAGTTTTCGACTAGCGGGAGGCACAGATACGCAGTATTTT. The chain has TRBV28 and TRBJ2-3; 12 nucleotides line up with TRBD2. V trimming: 3 bases; J trimming: 1 base; junction bases outside the gene matches: 2. This CDR3 is built from 16 residues. In germline, CDR1 is MDHEN, CDR2 SYDVKM.

This rearrangement joins TRBV19 to TRBJ1-1, with D unclear. The CDR3 covers 13 residues. V dropped 5 bases and J dropped 4 bases, with 11 bases sitting between them. The germline V gene has CDR1 LNHDA and CDR2 SQIVND (reference sequence). The CDR3 sequence: CASSVASPTEAFF. CDR3 sequence (DNA): TGTGCCAGTAGTGTAGCCTCCCCCACTGAAGCTTTCTTT.

J is TRBJ1-6 and V is TRBV28; TRBD1 agrees at 9 bases. The CDR3 consists of 14 residues. Germline-derived CDR1 and CDR2 are MDHEN and SYDVKM. The ends lost 7 bases at V and 7 bases at J; junction bases unmatched: 5. The CDR3 DNA follows: TGTGCCAGCAATTTGGACAGGGGCAATTCACCCCTCCACTTT. As protein: CASNLDRGNSPLHF.

The chain uses TRBV5-1 and TRBJ2-5; the D gene is possibly TRBD2 (6 bases). Between the trimmed V and J ends, which lost 0 bases and 3 bases, there was a span of 9 bases. The CDR3 has 14 amino acids. The germline V gene encodes CDR1 SGHRS and CDR2 YFSETQ. Here the CDR3 DNA reads TGCGCCAGCAGCTTGGATTCGGGGGAAGAGACCCAGTACTTC. Protein sequence: CASSLDSGEETQYF.

The J gene is TRBJ2-2, the V gene TRBV7-7; D call uncertain. The CDR3 contains 14 residues. The V end lost 5 bases, the J end lost 3 bases, and 10 bases lay between the germline ends. Germline lookup yields CDR1 SSHAT and CDR2 FNYEAQ (reference sequence). CDR3 loop: CASSKYYDTGELFF. The CDR3 bases are TGTGCCAGCAGCAAGTACTACGACACCGGGGAGCTGTTTTTT.

The rearrangement links TRBV6-1 to TRBJ1-1, with 8 bases that match TRBD1. The CDR3 is 15 residues long. V trimming: 3 bases; J trimming: 1 base; junction bases outside the gene matches: 4. CDR1 and CDR2 from the germline V gene are MNHNS and SASEGT. CDR3 protein: CASSDQGAENTEAFF. CDR3 nucleotides: TGTGCCAGCAGTGACCAGGGGGCCGAGAACACTGAAGCTTTCTTT.